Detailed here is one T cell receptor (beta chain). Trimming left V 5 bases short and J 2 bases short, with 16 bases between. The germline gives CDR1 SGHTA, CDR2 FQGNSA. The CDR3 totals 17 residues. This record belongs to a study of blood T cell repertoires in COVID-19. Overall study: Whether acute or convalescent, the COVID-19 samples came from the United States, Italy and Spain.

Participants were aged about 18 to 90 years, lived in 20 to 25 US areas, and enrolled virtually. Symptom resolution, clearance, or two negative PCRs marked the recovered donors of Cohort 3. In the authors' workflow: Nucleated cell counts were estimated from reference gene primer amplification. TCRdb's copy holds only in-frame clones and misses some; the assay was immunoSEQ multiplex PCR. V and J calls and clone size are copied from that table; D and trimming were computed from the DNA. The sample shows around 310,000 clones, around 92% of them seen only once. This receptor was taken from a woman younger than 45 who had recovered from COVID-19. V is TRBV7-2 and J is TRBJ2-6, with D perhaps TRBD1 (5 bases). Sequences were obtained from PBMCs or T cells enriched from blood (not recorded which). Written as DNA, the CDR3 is TGTGCCAGCAGCCAGTCCGTCAGGGTGACTGGGGCCAACGTCCTGACTTTC. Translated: CASSQSVRVTGANVLTF.